The 10 T cell receptor beta chains listed next were all sequenced from one sample in a study of T cells in Graves' hyperthyroidism and ophthalmopathy. Template material for amplifying TCR beta CDR3 regions consisted of RNA transcripts. During a first-round RT-PCR of the TCR CDR3, the HTBI primer set was used. Each CDR3 protein is one row after TCRdb ran MiXCR on the multiplex PCR reads. The sample has fewer than 750,000 distinct CDR3 sequences; roughly 46% are singletons. The sample comprised peripheral blood or thyroid tissue (not recorded which). The origin of the receptors is a woman between 18 and 29 years old with Graves' hyperthyroidism.

This clonotype was seen many times. V gene TRBV28 combines with J gene TRBJ2-7; 8 positions match TRBD2. Trimming took 3 bases from V and 3 from J; bases not matched to a gene: 4. Germline loops: CDR1 MDHEN, CDR2 SYDVKM. The CDR3 totals 14 residues. The CDR3 nucleotides read TGTGCCAGCAGTTTCTCACTAGCGGTCTACGAGCAGTACTTC. Translation: CASSFSLAVYEQYF.

This clonotype was observed at least ten times. The J gene is TRBJ2-1, the V gene TRBV24-1; 14 bases line up with TRBD2. The germline gives CDR1 KGHDR, CDR2 SFDVKD. Germline trimming cut 5 bases from V and 7 bases from J; bases unmatched to any gene: 6. The CDR3 is made up of 16 amino acids. CDR3 sequence reads: CATSGQTSGRGNEQFF. The CDR3 DNA sequence: TGTGCCACCAGTGGCCAGACTAGCGGGAGGGGGAATGAGCAGTTCTTC.

This clonotype was seen at least ten times. The V and J genes are TRBV7-2 and TRBJ1-5, with D unresolved. Germline V lookup: CDR1 SGHTA, CDR2 FQGNSA. This CDR3 region has 14 residues. V shed 1 base and J shed 2 bases, with 6 bases lying between them. The CDR3, as DNA: TGTGCCAGCAGCTTAGTGCAAGGCAATCAGCCCCAGCATTTT. This gives the protein CASSLVQGNQPQHF.

The chain has TRBV10-1 and TRBJ2-2; D uncertain. The CDR3 consists of 12 residues. V was trimmed by 4 bases and J by 7 bases, leaving 7 bases between them. Germline V lookup: CDR1 WNHNN, CDR2 SYGVQD (reference sequence). The CDR3 is CASSGTGGELFF. The CDR3 nucleotides read TGCGCCAGCAGTGGTACTGGCGGGGAGCTGTTTTTT.

The table lists this clonotype with many counts. The rearrangement uses TRBV12-5 and TRBJ2-5, with D unresolved. Germline V gives CDR1 LGHNT, CDR2 FRNRAP. Trimming left V 3 bases short and J 1 base short, with 6 bases between. CDR3 length: 13 amino acids. The CDR3 DNA sequence: TGTGCTAGTGGTTTCGCCAGCCAAGAGACCCAGTACTTC. Amino acid sequence: CASGFASQETQYF.

The V and J genes are TRBV30 and TRBJ1-4; 7 bases match TRBD1. Germline V gene data show CDR1 as GTSNPN and CDR2 as SVGIG (reference sequence). The V gene end was trimmed by 2 bases and the J gene end by 8 bases; junction bases not matched to a gene: 8. The CDR3 sequence is 14 residues long. CDR3 in amino acids: CAWSSPGQKEKLFF. In DNA form, the CDR3 reads TGTGCCTGGAGTTCCCCGGGACAGAAGGAAAAACTGTTTTTT.

The chain employs TRBV20-1 and TRBJ2-1; 7 bases are shared with TRBD1. The CDR3 length is 14 residues. CDR1 DFQATT and CDR2 SNEGSKA come from the germline V gene (reference sequence). V was pared by 5 bases and J by 3 bases, with 7 bases of the junction left unmatched. The CDR3 region is CSAQTDRDYNEQFF. DNA for the CDR3: TGCAGTGCTCAGACCGACAGGGACTACAATGAGCAGTTCTTC.

The DNA for the CDR3 is TGTGCCAGCAGTCACACAACTAGCGGGAGCGCAGATACGCAGTATTTT. Translated, it gives CASSHTTSGSADTQYF. The chain recombines TRBV2 with TRBJ2-3; 11 bases are a match to TRBD2. V was clipped by 5 bases and J by 4 bases; unmatched bases: 8. This CDR3 spans 16 amino acids. The germline gives CDR1 SNHLY, CDR2 FYNNEI.

This clonotype has just one count. The chain combines TRBV5-4 with TRBJ2-5; TRBD2 is a possible D gene (6 bases). V gave up 0 bases and J gave up 0 bases, with 15 bases separating them. Germline loops: CDR1 SGHNT, CDR2 YYREEE (reference sequence). The CDR3 extends over 17 amino acids. The CDR3 spells CASSLVEPRRDQETQYF. The DNA of the CDR3 is TGTGCCAGCAGCTTGGTAGAGCCTAGGAGGGACCAAGAGACCCAGTACTTC.

For this clonotype: The junction and the germline gene differ at one end; a read error may be behind it. The J gene is TRBJ2-3, the V gene TRBV7-9; D possibly corresponds to TRBD1 (5 bases). The CDR3 totals 15 residues. Germline CDR1 and CDR2: SEHNR and FQNEAQ (reference sequence). The chain's CDR3 is CASTLRQTGTDTQYF. Here the CDR3 DNA reads TGTGCCAGCACCTTAAGACAGACAGGCACAGATACGCAGTATTTT.